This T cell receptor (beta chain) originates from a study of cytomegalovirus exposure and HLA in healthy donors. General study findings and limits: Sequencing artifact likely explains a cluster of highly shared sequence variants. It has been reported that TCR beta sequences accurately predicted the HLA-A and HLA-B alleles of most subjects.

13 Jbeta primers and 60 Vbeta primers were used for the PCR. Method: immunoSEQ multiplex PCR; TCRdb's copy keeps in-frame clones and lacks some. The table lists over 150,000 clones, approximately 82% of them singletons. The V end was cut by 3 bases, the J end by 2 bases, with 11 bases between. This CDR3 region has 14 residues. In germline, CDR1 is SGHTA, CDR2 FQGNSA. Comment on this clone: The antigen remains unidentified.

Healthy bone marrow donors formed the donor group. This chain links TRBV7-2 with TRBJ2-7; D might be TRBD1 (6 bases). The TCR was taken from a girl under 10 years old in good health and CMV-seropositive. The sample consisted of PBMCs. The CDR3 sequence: CASSLDSNTYEQYF. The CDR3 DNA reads TGTGCCAGCAGCTTGGACAGTAACACCTACGAGCAGTACTTC.